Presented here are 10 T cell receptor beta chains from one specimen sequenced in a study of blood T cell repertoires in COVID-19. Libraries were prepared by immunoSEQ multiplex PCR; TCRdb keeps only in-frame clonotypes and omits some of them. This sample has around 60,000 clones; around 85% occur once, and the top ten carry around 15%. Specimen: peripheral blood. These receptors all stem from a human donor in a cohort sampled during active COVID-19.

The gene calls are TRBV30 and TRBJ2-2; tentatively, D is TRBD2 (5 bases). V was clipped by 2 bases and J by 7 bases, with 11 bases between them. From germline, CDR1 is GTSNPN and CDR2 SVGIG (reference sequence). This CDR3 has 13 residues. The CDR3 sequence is CAWSPGVGGELFF. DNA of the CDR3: TGTGCCTGGAGTCCCGGGGTAGGCGGGGAGCTGTTTTTT.

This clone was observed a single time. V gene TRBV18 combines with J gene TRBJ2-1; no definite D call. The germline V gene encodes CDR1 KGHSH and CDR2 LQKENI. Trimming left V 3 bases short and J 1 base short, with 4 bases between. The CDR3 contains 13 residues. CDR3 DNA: TGTGCCAGCTCACCTCTTTCCTACAATGAGCAGTTCTTC. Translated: CASSPLSYNEQFF. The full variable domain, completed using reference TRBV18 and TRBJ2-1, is NAGVMQNPRHLVRRRGQEARLRCSPMKGHSHVYWYRQLPEEGLKFMVYLQKENIIDESGMPKERFSAEFPKEGPSILRIQQVVRGDSAAYFCASSPLSYNEQFFGPGTRLTVL.

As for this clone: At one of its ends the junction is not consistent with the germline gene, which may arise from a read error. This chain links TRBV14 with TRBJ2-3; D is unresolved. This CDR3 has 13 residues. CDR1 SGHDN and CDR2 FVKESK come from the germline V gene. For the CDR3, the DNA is TGTGCCAGCAGCCAAGATCTGTCAGGTTTCTCGGATTTT. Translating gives CASSQDLSGFSDF.

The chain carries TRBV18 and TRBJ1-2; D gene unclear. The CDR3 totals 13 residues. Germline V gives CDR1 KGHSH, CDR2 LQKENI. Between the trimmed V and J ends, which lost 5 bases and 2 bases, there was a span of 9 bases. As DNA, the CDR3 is TGTGCCAGCTCAATGGCGGAGAACTATGGCTACACCTTC. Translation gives CASSMAENYGYTF.

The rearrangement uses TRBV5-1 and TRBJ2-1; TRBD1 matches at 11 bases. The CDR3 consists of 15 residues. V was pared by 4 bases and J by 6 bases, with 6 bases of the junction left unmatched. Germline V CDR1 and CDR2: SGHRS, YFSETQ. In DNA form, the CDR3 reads TGCGCCAGCAGCCCTGGACAGGGGGCCCTCAATGAGCAGTTCTTC. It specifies CASSPGQGALNEQFF.

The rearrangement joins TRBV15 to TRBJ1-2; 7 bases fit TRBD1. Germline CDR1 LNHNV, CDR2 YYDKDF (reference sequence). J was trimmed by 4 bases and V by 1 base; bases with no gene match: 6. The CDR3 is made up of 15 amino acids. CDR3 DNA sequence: TGTGCCACCAGCAGAGTGACAGGGAAGGGCTATGGCTACACCTTC. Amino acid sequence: CATSRVTGKGYGYTF.

The DNA for the CDR3 is TGTGCCAGCAGTTTATCCGGGACAGGGAGGGAAAAACTGTTTTTT. This translates into CASSLSGTGREKLFF. The chain carries TRBV27 and TRBJ1-4; 9 nucleotides align to TRBD1. This CDR3 has 15 residues. With V trimmed by 0 bases and J by 8 bases, 4 bases remained unmatched. Germline assignment: CDR1 MNHEY and CDR2 SMNVEV (reference sequence).

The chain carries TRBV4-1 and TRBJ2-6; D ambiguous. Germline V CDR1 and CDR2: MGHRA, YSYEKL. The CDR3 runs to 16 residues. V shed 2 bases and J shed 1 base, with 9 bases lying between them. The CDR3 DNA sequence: TGCGCCAGCAGCCAAAATCAACTATCTGGGGCCAACGTCCTGACTTTC. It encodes CASSQNQLSGANVLTF.

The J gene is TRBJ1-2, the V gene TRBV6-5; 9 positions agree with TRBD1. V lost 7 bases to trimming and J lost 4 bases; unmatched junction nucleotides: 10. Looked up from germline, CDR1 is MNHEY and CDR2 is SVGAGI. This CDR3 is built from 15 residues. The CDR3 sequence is CASTERGTGIYGYTF. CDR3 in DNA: TGTGCCAGCACCGAACGGGGGACAGGGATCTATGGCTACACCTTC.

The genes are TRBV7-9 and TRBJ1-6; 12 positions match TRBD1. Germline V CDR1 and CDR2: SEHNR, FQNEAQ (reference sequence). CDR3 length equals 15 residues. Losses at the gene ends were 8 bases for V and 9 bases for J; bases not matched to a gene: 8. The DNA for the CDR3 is TGTGCCAGCGGGGGCGGGACAGGGGGCTTTTCACCCCTCCACTTT. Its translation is CASGGGTGGFSPLHF.